Presented here are 5 T cell receptor beta chains from one specimen sequenced in a study of T-cell reconstitution after alpha-beta-depleted transplantation in children. Preparation of the TCRbeta library was carried out with unique molecular identifiers. MiXCR was run by TCRdb on the PCR reads, yielding one entry per CDR3 protein. The sample records about 980,000 distinct CDR3 sequences, about 30% being singletons. The sample was PBMCs, mostly from graft donor cells, taken 360 days after TCRalphabeta/CD19-depleted stem cell transplant. Receptors originate from a boy under two years old who had a stem cell transplant for SCID, so the T cells may come from the graft donor.

This clonotype was detected a few times. The chain couples TRBV7-8 to TRBJ2-7, with a tentative D call TRBD2 (6 bases). V lost 1 base and J lost 3, with 16 bases in between. This CDR3 has 16 amino acids. Germline CDR1 reads SGHVS; CDR2 reads FQNEAQ. This chain's CDR3 is CASSLVGGYDIYEQYF. The CDR3 bases are TGTGCCAGCAGCTTAGTTGGGGGGTATGACATCTACGAGCAGTACTTC.

This clonotype came up a few times. This chain connects TRBV12-3 or TRBV12-4 to TRBJ2-1; 7 positions match TRBD2. The V segment lost 5 bases and the J segment 5 bases; nucleotides outside the gene matches: 6. This CDR3 is built from 14 residues. The CDR3 sequence is CASSPWGGNNEQFF. In DNA form, the CDR3 reads TGTGCCAGCAGTCCCTGGGGAGGGAACAATGAGCAGTTCTTC.

The chain couples TRBV18 to TRBJ2-3, with TRBD2 matching over 11 bases. The CDR3 runs 20 residues. V lost 1 base, J lost 2 bases, and 14 bases stayed unmatched. From germline, CDR1 is KGHSH and CDR2 LQKENI. CDR3 residues: CASSPRIAGGQNPFTDTQYF. In DNA, the CDR3 is TGTGCCAGCTCACCACGGATAGCGGGGGGGCAAAATCCCTTCACAGATACGCAGTATTTT.

In this sample, this clonotype turned up a few times. The chain carries TRBV20-1 and TRBJ2-7; 10 bases are a match to TRBD2. Trimming at V came to 0 bases and at J to 4 bases, leaving 21 bases not matched to a gene. Germline lookup yields CDR1 DFQATT and CDR2 SNEGSKA (reference sequence). CDR3 length equals 20 residues. The CDR3 protein is CSARDLGLAGAIVGPYEQYF. The CDR3 nucleotides read TGCAGTGCTAGAGATCTGGGGCTAGCGGGGGCCATCGTGGGGCCATACGAGCAGTACTTC.

The table lists this clonotype with a few counts. This chain joins TRBV20-1 and TRBJ2-5; perhaps TRBD2 as D (5 bases). V lost 7 bases and J 2 bases, leaving 11 bases between the germline ends. Germline V gives CDR1 DFQATT, CDR2 SNEGSKA (reference sequence). The CDR3 sequence is 12 residues long. The CDR3 protein is CSGGTRQETQYF. Here the CDR3 DNA reads TGCAGTGGAGGCACTAGACAAGAGACCCAGTACTTC.